Below, 17 T cell receptor beta chains from the same sample are listed, as sequenced in a study of T-cell memory formation after mild COVID-19. TCRdb reprocessed the 5' RACE reads with MiXCR, giving one entry per CDR3 protein. Seen here are about 560,000 distinct CDR3 sequences, 15% to 20% observed once, and the top ten hold roughly 7.7%. The sequencing input was PBMCs or a T cell subset sorted from them (not recorded which). The receptor source for this set is an adult woman who had mild COVID-19 (a few samples of this study predate the infection). Cell type and time point are not known.

There are a few counts of this clonotype. The chain links TRBV7-9 to TRBJ2-1, with D perhaps TRBD1 (6 bases). The CDR3 sequence is 14 residues long. The germline CDR1 and CDR2 sequences are SEHNR and FQNEAQ (reference sequence). The V gene lost 1 base and the J gene lost 6 bases, with 10 bases spanning the gap. DNA for the CDR3: TGTGCCAGCAGCTTAGGTCCCAGGGGCAATGAGCAGTTCTTC. Translation gives CASSLGPRGNEQFF.

This clonotype appeared a few times. The V call is TRBV12-3 or TRBV12-4, the J call TRBJ2-5; 13 bases align to TRBD2. V lost 5 bases to trimming and J lost 6 bases; unmatched junction nucleotides: 3. The CDR3 consists of 14 residues. The DNA for the CDR3 is TGTGCCAGCAGTAGGACTAGCGGGGGAAAGACCCAGTACTTC. Its translation is CASSRTSGGKTQYF.

This chain joins TRBV24-1 and TRBJ2-2, with D unclear. Trimming took 1 base from V and 7 from J, leaving 3 bases between them. Germline CDR1 is KGHDR and CDR2 is SFDVKD. The CDR3 totals 12 residues. CDR3 protein: CATSDFFGELFF. The CDR3 region has the DNA TGTGCCACCAGTGATTTTTTCGGGGAGCTGTTTTTT.

DNA of the CDR3: TGCGCCAGCAGCTTGTTAGGTGGTGGGCAGCCCCAGCATTTT. This translates into CASSLLGGGQPQHF. This sequence joins TRBV5-1 and TRBJ1-5; D is uncertain. The germline V gene has CDR1 SGHRS and CDR2 YFSETQ. This CDR3 contains 14 residues. Trimming removed 1 base from V and 7 bases from J, with 12 bases in between.

The chain uses TRBV5-1 and TRBJ1-1; D gene unclear. The V gene lost 0 bases and the J gene lost 4 bases, with 19 bases spanning the gap. The CDR3 is 17 residues long. Germline CDR1 is SGHRS and CDR2 is YFSETQ. Here the CDR3 reads CASSLGSAGRAGTEAFF. CDR3 bases: TGCGCCAGCAGCTTGGGGAGCGCAGGTCGGGCTGGCACTGAAGCTTTCTTT.

There are a few counts of this clonotype. The chain links TRBV9 to TRBJ2-5; 7 positions agree with TRBD2. The CDR3 spans 14 residues. Looked up from germline, CDR1 is SGDLS and CDR2 is YYNGEE. The V segment lost 3 bases and the J segment 4 bases; nucleotides outside the gene matches: 6. Here the CDR3 DNA reads TGTGCCAGCAGCGCCCGACTAGCCCCAGAGACCCAGTACTTC. This translates into CASSARLAPETQYF.

In this sample, this clonotype turned up a few times. V is TRBV7-9 and J is TRBJ2-7, with D possibly TRBD1 on 5 matching bases. Germline V gene data show CDR1 as SEHNR and CDR2 as FQNEAQ (reference sequence). Trimming left V 2 bases short and J 3 bases short, with 14 bases between. The CDR3 has 15 amino acids. As DNA, the CDR3 is TGTGCCAGCAGCTTAAGTAAGGGGCCCTACTACGAGCAGTACTTC. It translates to CASSLSKGPYYEQYF.

In its sample, this clonotype was seen a few times. The CDR3 DNA sequence: TGCAGTGCTAGACCGCCGGGACAGCCAAATTCACCCCTCCACTTT. This gives the protein CSARPPGQPNSPLHF. The genes are TRBV20-1 and TRBJ1-6; 7 positions agree with TRBD1. The CDR3 has 15 residues. Looked up from germline, CDR1 is DFQATT and CDR2 is SNEGSKA (reference sequence). Trimming removed 2 bases from V and 7 bases from J; junction bases left unmatched: 8.

V and J are TRBV19 and TRBJ1-5; TRBD1 agrees at 7 bases. Unmatched junction bases numbered 5, after V lost 4 bases and J lost 2 bases. Germline lookup yields CDR1 LNHDA and CDR2 SQIVND (reference sequence). This CDR3 region has 15 residues. The CDR3 DNA sequence: TGTGCCAGTAGTACCTTAGGACAGGGCAATCAGCCCCAGCATTTT. This codes for CASSTLGQGNQPQHF.

The V call is TRBV29-1, the J call TRBJ1-3, with D hard to call. Trimming left V 3 bases short and J 0 bases short, with 3 bases between. The CDR3 extends over 12 amino acids. Germline CDR1 is SQVTM and CDR2 is ANQGSEA. In nucleotides, the CDR3 is TGCAGCGTTGACAGCTCTGGAAACACCATATATTTT. It translates to CSVDSSGNTIYF. Drawing the rest from reference TRBV29-1 and TRBJ1-3, the complete variable domain is SAVISQKPSRDICQRGTSLTIQCQVDSQVTMMFWYRQQPGQSLTLIATANQGSEATYESGFVIDKFPISRPNLTFSTLTVSNMSPEDSSIYLCSVDSSGNTIYFGEGSWLTVV.

The gene calls are TRBV13 and TRBJ1-1; D might be TRBD1 (6 bases). The CDR3 totals 14 residues. V shed 5 bases and J shed 0 bases, with 10 bases lying between them. In germline, CDR1 is PRHDT, CDR2 FYEKMQ (reference sequence). CDR3 DNA: TGTGCCAGCAGCGGGGGGGGCATGAACACTGAAGCTTTCTTT. Amino acids: CASSGGGMNTEAFF.

The V and J genes are TRBV5-4 and TRBJ2-3; D remains unclear. Trimming removed 2 bases from V and 5 bases from J, with 15 bases in between. Per the germline V gene, CDR1 is SGHNT and CDR2 is YYREEE (reference sequence). The CDR3 is made up of 15 amino acids. The CDR3 DNA follows: TGTGCCAGCAGCTTTCGGACCTTAACTGGAGATACGCAGTATTTT. It specifies CASSFRTLTGDTQYF. Full variable domain (outside the CDR3, taken from reference TRBV5-4 and TRBJ2-3): ETGVTQSPTHLIKTRGQQVTLRCSSQSGHNTVSWYQQALGQGPQFIFQYYREEENGRGNFPPRFSGLQFPNYSSELNVNALELDDSALYLCASSFRTLTGDTQYFGPGTRLTVL.

This clonotype came up a few times. The chain links TRBV5-1 to TRBJ1-1, with TRBD1 identical over 12 bases. The CDR3 contains 16 residues. V gave up 5 bases and J gave up 0 bases; unmatched junction bases: 5. Germline V lookup: CDR1 SGHRS, CDR2 YFSETQ. CDR3 bases: TGCGCCAGCAGAGCCGGGACAGGGGGCCTGAACACTGAAGCTTTCTTT. Protein sequence: CASRAGTGGLNTEAFF.

In DNA, the CDR3 is TGCAGTGCTAGGAGTGGACAGGTCCCCACCTACGAGCAGTACTTC. Translated: CSARSGQVPTYEQYF. The chain recombines TRBV20-1 with TRBJ2-7; TRBD1 aligns across 7 bases. With 3 bases clipped from V and 2 bases from J, the junction kept 10 bases outside the gene matches. The CDR3 spans 15 residues. CDR1 and CDR2 from the germline V gene are DFQATT and SNEGSKA (reference sequence).

The chain couples TRBV19 to TRBJ2-7, with TRBD1 identical over 7 bases. The CDR3 loop spans 15 amino acids. V lost 5 bases and J lost 3; bases outside the gene matches: 10. The germline CDR1 and CDR2 sequences are LNHDA and SQIVND (reference sequence). Here the CDR3 DNA reads TGTGCCAGTAGTCCTCAGACAGGGCTGTTCTACGAGCAGTACTTC. This gives the protein CASSPQTGLFYEQYF. Complete variable domain (other parts from reference TRBV19 and TRBJ2-7): DGGITQSPKYLFRKEGQNVTLSCEQNLNHDAMYWYRQDPGQGLRLIYYSQIVNDFQKGDIAEGYSVSREKKESFPLTVTSAQKNPTAFYLCASSPQTGLFYEQYFGPGTRLTVT.

V usage is TRBV10-3 and J usage is TRBJ2-1, with 10 bases aligning to TRBD2. The length of the CDR3 is 13 residues. Germline V gene sequence: CDR1 ENHRY, CDR2 SYGVKD. J gave up 9 bases and V 2 bases, and 1 base lay outside the gene matches. The CDR3 nucleotides read TGTGCCATCAGTGAGACTAGCGGGGTTGAGCAGTTCTTC. This sequence encodes CAISETSGVEQFF.

This clonotype showed up just a few times. The rearrangement uses TRBV6-6 and TRBJ1-3; D ambiguous. The CDR3 extends over 16 amino acids. CDR1 and CDR2 from the germline V gene are MNHNY and SVGAGI (reference sequence). V lost 0 bases to trimming and J lost 0 bases, with 9 bases between them. This CDR3 reads CASSYSMVNSGNTIYF. CDR3 nucleotides: TGTGCCAGCAGTTACTCGATGGTCAACTCTGGAAACACCATATATTTT.